This is a list of T cell receptor beta chains from one sample in a study of beta chain features in type 1 diabetes. The data were produced by immunoSEQ multiplex PCR, yet TCRdb's version contains in-frame clones alone and is incomplete. The data contain 350,000 or so clones, roughly a fifth of them seen just once; the ten biggest clones take up 0.044%. Sequences were obtained from naive CD4+ T cells from blood. The receptor source for this set is a woman under 30 in good health. Both conserved end residues are part of each CDR3. A D gene is named only where the DNA matches it firmly. Expanded clones are given a class, and other clones once, few, many or no size at all.

V gene	J gene	clone size	D gene	CDR3 protein	CDR3 DNA
TRBV30	TRBJ2-1	-	TRBD1	CAWSLGQGINEQFF	TGTGCCTGGAGTCTAGGACAGGGGATCAATGAGCAGTTCTTC
TRBV19	TRBJ1-2	-	-	CASSRMDGQPYGYTF	TGTGCCAGTAGCCGAATGGACGGACAGCCCTATGGCTACACCTTC
TRBV7-2	TRBJ2-1	few	TRBD1	CASSERTGGNEQFF	TGTGCCAGCAGCGAAAGGACAGGGGGCAATGAGCAGTTCTTC
TRBV30	TRBJ2-1	few	TRBD2	CAWKKPGLAGYNEQFF	TGTGCCTGGAAAAAACCGGGACTAGCGGGGTACAATGAGCAGTTCTTC
TRBV6-5	TRBJ2-3	-	-	CASSYIGVGTDTQYF	TGTGCCAGCAGTTACATCGGGGTCGGAACAGATACGCAGTATTTT
TRBV10-3	TRBJ1-1	few	TRBD1	CAISSGQGNTEAFF	TGTGCCATCAGTTCGGGACAGGGGAACACTGAAGCTTTCTTT
TRBV28	TRBJ2-5	few	-	CASSFRRETQYF	TGTGCCAGCAGTTTCAGGAGGGAGACCCAGTACTTC
TRBV5-4	TRBJ2-5	few	-	CASSLVNRQLQQETQYF	TGTGCCAGCAGCTTGGTGAACCGACAGTTACAACAAGAGACCCAGTACTTC
TRBV4-2	TRBJ2-5	few	-	CASSQTPSGETQYF	TGTGCCAGCAGCCAAACTCCCTCGGGGGAGACCCAGTACTTC
TRBV11-2	TRBJ2-7	-	-	CASSSIRGRVSYEQYF	TGTGCCAGCAGCTCGATAAGGGGCAGGGTCTCCTACGAGCAGTACTTC
TRBV9	TRBJ1-1	-	-	CASSVQGQDTEAFF	TGTGCCAGCAGCGTTCAGGGGCAGGACACTGAAGCTTTCTTT
TRBV5-1	TRBJ2-1	-	TRBD2	CASSPLGGSGAYNEQFF	TGCGCCAGCAGCCCCCTCGGGGGTAGCGGGGCTTACAATGAGCAGTTCTTC
TRBV6-5	TRBJ1-2	-	TRBD1	CASSLGTGEVYGYTF	TGTGCCAGCAGTTTGGGGACAGGGGAAGTTTATGGCTACACCTTC
TRBV10-2	TRBJ2-5	-	-	CASAGTSGKTQYF	TGCGCCAGCGCCGGGACTTCTGGGAAGACCCAGTACTTC
TRBV6-1	TRBJ2-7	-	TRBD1	CASSEKGQGVYEQYF	TGTGCCAGCAGTGAAAAAGGACAGGGGGTTTACGAGCAGTACTTC
TRBV5-4	TRBJ2-5	-	-	CASSPKGETQYF	TGTGCCAGCAGCCCCAAGGGGGAGACCCAGTACTTC
TRBV30	TRBJ1-2	-	-	CAWSVNSYGYTF	TGTGCCTGGAGTGTAAACAGCTATGGCTACACCTTC
TRBV11-2	TRBJ2-3	-	-	CASSLGELILTDTQYF	TGTGCCAGCAGCTTAGGGGAGCTAATACTCACAGATACGCAGTATTTT
TRBV30	TRBJ2-7	few	TRBD1	CAWNTGVVNEQYF	TGTGCCTGGAACACAGGGGTTGTCAACGAGCAGTACTTC
TRBV5-1	TRBJ2-3	-	TRBD1	CASSFLPGQVTDTQYF	TGCGCCAGCAGCTTCTTACCGGGACAGGTCACAGATACGCAGTATTTT
TRBV25-1	TRBJ2-2	-	-	CASSEQGYGELFF	TGTGCCAGCAGTGAGCAGGGGTACGGGGAGCTGTTTTTT
TRBV29-1	TRBJ2-1	-	-	CSAVRDTYNEQFF	TGCAGCGCCGTACGGGATACCTACAATGAGCAGTTCTTC
TRBV29-1	TRBJ2-3	few	TRBD1	CSVGQGFTDTQYF	TGCAGCGTGGGACAGGGATTCACAGATACGCAGTATTTT
TRBV5-1	TRBJ1-2	few	TRBD1	CASSQDRVGYGYTF	TGCGCCAGCAGCCAGGACAGGGTTGGCTATGGCTACACCTTC
TRBV18	TRBJ2-5	few	-	CASSPLREETQYF	TGTGCCAGCTCACCGCTTAGGGAGGAGACCCAGTACTTC
TRBV18	TRBJ2-5	few	-	CASSSGLRRGETQYF	TGTGCCAGCTCATCGGGGTTACGCCGGGGGGAGACCCAGTACTTC
TRBV30	TRBJ2-7	few	TRBD2	CAWSVGRGYKWTYEQYF	TGTGCCTGGAGTGTAGGGCGGGGGTATAAGTGGACCTACGAGCAGTACTTC
TRBV7-2	TRBJ2-7	-	-	CASSSGFPYEQYF	TGTGCCAGCAGCTCAGGGTTCCCCTACGAGCAGTACTTC
TRBV5-4	TRBJ2-7	-	TRBD2	CASSLGLAGANEQYF	TGTGCCAGCAGCTTGGGACTAGCGGGAGCCAACGAGCAGTACTTC
TRBV4-2	TRBJ1-1	few	-	CASSQDGGKNTEAFF	TGTGCCAGCAGCCAAGATGGGGGGAAAAACACTGAAGCTTTCTTT
TRBV29-1	TRBJ2-1	-	TRBD2	CSLGAGGRGGEQFF	TGCAGCCTCGGAGCGGGGGGTCGAGGTGGTGAGCAGTTCTTC
TRBV9	TRBJ2-7	few	TRBD2	CASSKGLAGVEQYF	TGTGCCAGCAGCAAGGGACTAGCGGGAGTCGAGCAGTACTTC
TRBV27	TRBJ1-1	few	-	CASSPTRGGLNTEAFF	TGTGCCAGCAGTCCAACCAGGGGTGGACTTAACACTGAAGCTTTCTTT
TRBV2	TRBJ2-4	few	-	CASRAFQEAKNIQYF	TGTGCCAGCAGGGCTTTTCAGGAAGCCAAAAACATTCAGTACTTC
TRBV2	TRBJ2-1	-	-	CASSEALAASSYNEQFF	TGTGCCAGCAGTGAGGCTTTAGCGGCCTCTTCCTACAATGAGCAGTTCTTC
TRBV9	TRBJ2-1	few	TRBD2	CASSASGGRYEQFF	TGTGCCAGCAGCGCATCGGGGGGGCGGTATGAGCAGTTCTTC
TRBV5-1	TRBJ2-3	-	TRBD2	CASSSGTSGTTDTQYF	TGCGCCAGCAGCTCCGGGACTAGCGGGACCACAGATACGCAGTATTTT
TRBV7-9	TRBJ2-1	-	TRBD2	CASSLMRGDNEQFF	TGTGCCAGCAGCTTAATGCGGGGGGACAATGAGCAGTTCTTC
TRBV9	TRBJ2-7	few	TRBD2	CASSSGGTSFGEQYF	TGTGCCAGCAGCTCAGGCGGGACTAGTTTTGGCGAGCAGTACTTC
TRBV12-5	TRBJ2-1	few	TRBD2	CASGPLAGAGEQFF	TGTGCTAGTGGTCCCCTGGCGGGAGCGGGCGAGCAGTTCTTC
TRBV14	TRBJ2-5	-	-	CASSHETGRPTQYF	TGTGCCAGCAGCCATGAGACTGGGAGGCCGACCCAGTACTTC
TRBV11-2	TRBJ2-1	-	TRBD2	CASSPQGLAAYNEQFF	TGTGCCAGCAGCCCACAGGGACTAGCGGCTTACAATGAGCAGTTCTTC
TRBV19	TRBJ1-3	few	-	CATYPGDENTIYF	TGTGCCACCTACCCAGGGGACGAAAACACCATATATTTT
TRBV14	TRBJ1-4	-	-	CASSRGGNEKLFF	TGTGCCAGCAGCAGGGGTGGTAATGAAAAACTGTTTTTT
TRBV6-5	TRBJ2-1	few	TRBD2	CASHPLADNNEQFF	TGTGCCAGCCATCCTCTAGCGGATAACAATGAGCAGTTCTTC
TRBV4-3	TRBJ2-5	few	TRBD1	CASSRPGQDRRETQYF	TGCGCCAGCAGCCGACCGGGACAGGATAGACGGGAGACCCAGTACTTC
TRBV19	TRBJ2-7	few	-	CASTRSLGYDRTYEQYF	TGTGCCAGTACCCGATCATTGGGATATGACAGGACCTACGAGCAGTACTTC
TRBV5-1	TRBJ1-2	-	TRBD1	CASSPRQGAIYGYTF	TGCGCCAGCAGCCCAAGACAGGGGGCAATCTATGGCTACACCTTC
TRBV4-1	TRBJ2-5	few	TRBD2	CASSYGLAGGGETQYF	TGCGCCAGCAGCTATGGACTAGCGGGAGGGGGAGAGACCCAGTACTTC
TRBV5-4	TRBJ2-3	-	TRBD2	CASSVAGDDTQYF	TGTGCCAGCAGCGTTGCGGGGGACGATACGCAGTATTTT
TRBV18	TRBJ2-1	few	TRBD1	CASSPAAGGNEQFF	TGTGCCAGCTCACCGGCGGCAGGGGGAAATGAGCAGTTCTTC
TRBV29-1	TRBJ2-1	few	-	CSEGGSSYNEQFF	TGCAGCGAAGGGGGAAGCTCCTACAATGAGCAGTTCTTC
TRBV30	TRBJ2-3	once	TRBD1	CAWSEGGRTDTQYF	TGTGCCTGGAGTGAAGGGGGCCGGACAGATACGCAGTATTTT
TRBV7-2	TRBJ2-1	few	-	CASSLRRSRGSYNEQFF	TGTGCCAGCAGCTTACGGCGGTCTCGGGGGTCCTACAATGAGCAGTTCTTC
TRBV5-1	TRBJ2-7	-	TRBD2	CASRPLAGAPEQYF	TGCGCCAGCAGGCCTCTAGCGGGAGCACCCGAGCAGTACTTC